These T cell receptor beta chains were read from a single sample in a study of cytomegalovirus exposure and HLA in healthy donors. Here immunoSEQ multiplex PCR was the method, and the copy in TCRdb shows in-frame clones only, minus some. The sample lists 60,000 to 70,000 clones; 65% to 80% were seen once. Sequencing used PBMCs. The receptors originated from a middle-aged man in good health and CMV-seropositive. Both conserved end residues are part of each CDR3. Fields, in order: J gene, V gene, clone size, D gene, CDR3 protein, CDR3 DNA. D genes are given only for firm matches. Clone size appears in some rows only: once, few, many, or a class for an expanded clone.

j_gene: TRBJ2-3; v_gene: TRBV9; abundance: few; d_gene: TRBD2; CDR3aa: CASSVQLAGAGGTDTQYF; CDR3nt: TGTGCCAGCAGCGTACAACTAGCGGGAGCGGGAGGCACAGATACGCAGTATTTT
j_gene: TRBJ2-7; v_gene: TRBV6-5; abundance: .; d_gene: TRBD1; CDR3aa: CASSEVPGQGYEQYF; CDR3nt: TGTGCCAGCAGCGAGGTTCCGGGACAGGGATACGAGCAGTACTTC
j_gene: TRBJ2-7; v_gene: TRBV27; abundance: .; d_gene: TRBD1; CDR3aa: CASKDRGFSYEQYF; CDR3nt: TGTGCCAGCAAAGACAGGGGCTTCTCCTACGAGCAGTACTTC
j_gene: TRBJ2-3; v_gene: TRBV12-5; abundance: few; d_gene: .; CDR3aa: CASAPGFTDTQYF; CDR3nt: TGTGCTAGTGCCCCCGGGTTCACAGATACGCAGTATTTT
j_gene: TRBJ2-7; v_gene: TRBV6-5; abundance: .; d_gene: TRBD2; CDR3aa: CASSQTSGGSGEQYF; CDR3nt: TGTGCCAGCAGTCAAACTAGCGGGGGTTCAGGCGAGCAGTACTTC
j_gene: TRBJ2-1; v_gene: TRBV19; abundance: .; d_gene: TRBD2; CDR3aa: CASSPPSGSPNEQFF; CDR3nt: TGTGCCAGTAGTCCCCCTAGCGGGAGCCCCAATGAGCAGTTCTTC
j_gene: TRBJ2-2; v_gene: TRBV29-1; abundance: .; d_gene: TRBD1; CDR3aa: CSAGKTGGYTGELFF; CDR3nt: TGCAGCGCCGGGAAGACAGGGGGTTACACCGGGGAGCTGTTTTTT
j_gene: TRBJ2-7; v_gene: TRBV9; abundance: .; d_gene: .; CDR3aa: CASSPLPSDLGGYEQYF; CDR3nt: TGTGCCAGCAGCCCGCTTCCTAGCGACCTAGGAGGCTACGAGCAGTACTTC
j_gene: TRBJ1-2; v_gene: TRBV2; abundance: .; d_gene: TRBD1; CDR3aa: CASSADRGNYGYTF; CDR3nt: TGTGCCAGCAGTGCCGACAGGGGAAACTATGGCTACACCTTC
j_gene: TRBJ2-3; v_gene: TRBV5-4; abundance: few; d_gene: .; CDR3aa: CASSLGGGGGSTDTQYF; CDR3nt: TGTGCCAGCAGCCTGGGTGGTGGGGGAGGTAGCACAGATACGCAGTATTTT
j_gene: TRBJ1-4; v_gene: TRBV7-8; abundance: .; d_gene: .; CDR3aa: CASSPGENLMKLFF; CDR3nt: TGTGCCAGCAGCCCCGGGGAAAATCTGATGAAACTGTTTTTT
j_gene: TRBJ2-3; v_gene: TRBV7-9; abundance: .; d_gene: .; CDR3aa: CASSLLTDTQYF; CDR3nt: TGTGCCAGCAGCTTACTCACAGATACGCAGTATTTT
j_gene: TRBJ1-2; v_gene: TRBV19; abundance: .; d_gene: TRBD1; CDR3aa: CASSIGGQGVNGYTF; CDR3nt: TGTGCCAGTAGTATTGGAGGACAGGGGGTTAATGGCTACACCTTC
j_gene: TRBJ1-1; v_gene: TRBV4-2; abundance: .; d_gene: .; CDR3aa: CASSQASNTEAFF; CDR3nt: TGTGCCAGCAGCCAAGCATCGAACACTGAAGCTTTCTTT
j_gene: TRBJ2-3; v_gene: TRBV6-4; abundance: few; d_gene: TRBD2; CDR3aa: CASGRLAGFTDTQYF; CDR3nt: TGTGCCAGCGGCCGACTAGCGGGCTTCACAGATACGCAGTATTTT
j_gene: TRBJ2-7; v_gene: TRBV9; abundance: once; d_gene: TRBD1; CDR3aa: CASSVAPGTGGASYEQYF; CDR3nt: TGTGCCAGCAGCGTAGCTCCCGGAACAGGGGGCGCAAGCTACGAGCAGTACTTC
j_gene: TRBJ2-7; v_gene: TRBV7-2; abundance: few; d_gene: .; CDR3aa: CASSSLAGVEQYF; CDR3nt: TGTGCCAGCAGCTCCCTGGCAGGGGTCGAGCAGTACTTC
j_gene: TRBJ2-7; v_gene: TRBV7-2; abundance: few; d_gene: .; CDR3aa: CASSFYEGYEQYF; CDR3nt: TGTGCCAGCAGCTTTTATGAGGGCTACGAGCAGTACTTC
j_gene: TRBJ1-1; v_gene: TRBV30; abundance: .; d_gene: .; CDR3aa: CAWYRGGTEAFF; CDR3nt: TGTGCCTGGTATAGGGGTGGGACTGAAGCTTTCTTT
j_gene: TRBJ2-7; v_gene: TRBV6-1; abundance: .; d_gene: .; CDR3aa: CASARFYEQYF; CDR3nt: TGTGCCAGCGCTCGGTTCTACGAGCAGTACTTC
j_gene: TRBJ1-6; v_gene: TRBV25-1; abundance: .; d_gene: TRBD1; CDR3aa: CASSGTTGGNSPLHF; CDR3nt: TGTGCCAGCAGTGGTACGACAGGGGGTAATTCACCCCTCCACTTT
j_gene: TRBJ1-1; v_gene: TRBV18; abundance: .; d_gene: .; CDR3aa: CASSPATNHEAFF; CDR3nt: TGTGCCAGCTCACCGGCCACTAACCATGAAGCTTTCTTT
j_gene: TRBJ2-2; v_gene: TRBV19; abundance: once; d_gene: .; CDR3aa: CASSQGGTGELFF; CDR3nt: TGTGCCAGTAGCCAGGGGGGTACCGGGGAGCTGTTTTTT
j_gene: TRBJ2-1; v_gene: TRBV30; abundance: .; d_gene: TRBD2; CDR3aa: CAWSSGSGNEQFF; CDR3nt: TGTGCCTGGAGCAGCGGGAGTGGCAATGAGCAGTTCTTC
j_gene: TRBJ1-2; v_gene: TRBV7-8; abundance: .; d_gene: .; CDR3aa: CASSSVNYGYTF; CDR3nt: TGTGCCAGCAGCTCTGTTAACTATGGCTACACCTTC
j_gene: TRBJ1-1; v_gene: TRBV4-2; abundance: .; d_gene: TRBD1; CDR3aa: CASSPGTGTNTEAFF; CDR3nt: TGTGCCAGCAGCCCCGGGACAGGGACGAACACTGAAGCTTTCTTT
j_gene: TRBJ2-2; v_gene: TRBV6-5; abundance: .; d_gene: .; CDR3aa: CASSYGAGANTGELFF; CDR3nt: TGTGCCAGCAGTTACGGGGCAGGGGCGAACACCGGGGAGCTGTTTTTT
j_gene: TRBJ2-7; v_gene: TRBV7-2; abundance: .; d_gene: .; CDR3aa: CASSSYSEQYF; CDR3nt: TGTGCCAGCAGCTCCTACTCCGAGCAGTACTTC
j_gene: TRBJ1-2; v_gene: TRBV2; abundance: many; d_gene: .; CDR3aa: CASSLREGGYTF; CDR3nt: TGTGCCAGCAGCCTCAGGGAGGGCGGCTACACCTTC
j_gene: TRBJ1-3; v_gene: TRBV9; abundance: .; d_gene: .; CDR3aa: CASSPPQMGGGNTIYF; CDR3nt: TGTGCCAGCAGCCCTCCGCAGATGGGCGGGGGAAACACCATATATTTT
j_gene: TRBJ2-3; v_gene: TRBV7-2; abundance: .; d_gene: TRBD2; CDR3aa: CASSITSGNRATQYF; CDR3nt: TGTGCCAGCAGCATTACTAGCGGGAACCGGGCTACGCAGTATTTT
j_gene: TRBJ1-2; v_gene: TRBV4-3; abundance: .; d_gene: TRBD1; CDR3aa: CASSPLGQGYGYTF; CDR3nt: TGCGCCAGCAGCCCCCTGGGACAGGGCTATGGCTACACCTTC
j_gene: TRBJ1-2; v_gene: TRBV29-1; abundance: few; d_gene: .; CDR3aa: CSVQLREIYTF; CDR3nt: TGCAGCGTTCAATTGCGAGAGATCTACACCTTC
j_gene: TRBJ2-1; v_gene: TRBV7-9; abundance: .; d_gene: .; CDR3aa: CASSFEADEQFF; CDR3nt: TGTGCCAGCAGCTTCGAAGCGGATGAGCAGTTCTTC
j_gene: TRBJ2-2; v_gene: TRBV19; abundance: .; d_gene: TRBD2; CDR3aa: CASSTTSGGQTGELFF; CDR3nt: TGTGCCAGTAGTACTACTAGCGGGGGACAAACCGGGGAGCTGTTTTTT
j_gene: TRBJ1-3; v_gene: TRBV2; abundance: .; d_gene: TRBD1; CDR3aa: CASSKDRASGNTIYF; CDR3nt: TGTGCCAGCAGTAAAGACAGGGCCTCTGGAAACACCATATATTTT
j_gene: TRBJ2-5; v_gene: TRBV7-2; abundance: .; d_gene: TRBD2; CDR3aa: CASGGAGGRRTQYF; CDR3nt: TGTGCCAGCGGGGGAGCGGGAGGACGCCGGACCCAGTACTTC
j_gene: TRBJ1-2; v_gene: TRBV2; abundance: .; d_gene: .; CDR3aa: CASRTGIGHTF; CDR3nt: TGTGCCAGCAGAACAGGGATTGGCCACACCTTC
j_gene: TRBJ2-3; v_gene: TRBV10-3; abundance: .; d_gene: TRBD2; CDR3aa: CAISVRRLAGGGSTDTQYF; CDR3nt: TGTGCCATCAGCGTGAGACGACTAGCGGGAGGGGGTAGCACAGATACGCAGTATTTT
j_gene: TRBJ1-2; v_gene: TRBV7-8; abundance: .; d_gene: .; CDR3aa: CASSRGIGGYTF; CDR3nt: TGTGCCAGCAGCAGGGGAATCGGGGGCTACACCTTC
j_gene: TRBJ2-7; v_gene: TRBV18; abundance: few; d_gene: TRBD2; CDR3aa: CASSPPSGGALEQYF; CDR3nt: TGTGCCAGCTCACCACCGAGCGGGGGGGCCCTCGAGCAGTACTTC
j_gene: TRBJ2-7; v_gene: TRBV6-5; abundance: .; d_gene: TRBD1; CDR3aa: CASSSPGQTSYEQYF; CDR3nt: TGTGCCAGCAGTTCGCCGGGACAGACTTCCTACGAGCAGTACTTC
j_gene: TRBJ2-7; v_gene: TRBV27; abundance: .; d_gene: TRBD1; CDR3aa: CASSMDRLSYEQYF; CDR3nt: TGTGCCAGCAGTATGGACAGGCTATCCTACGAGCAGTACTTC
j_gene: TRBJ1-4; v_gene: TRBV18; abundance: .; d_gene: .; CDR3aa: CASADSATNEKLFF; CDR3nt: TGTGCCAGCGCGGACAGTGCAACTAATGAAAAACTGTTTTTT